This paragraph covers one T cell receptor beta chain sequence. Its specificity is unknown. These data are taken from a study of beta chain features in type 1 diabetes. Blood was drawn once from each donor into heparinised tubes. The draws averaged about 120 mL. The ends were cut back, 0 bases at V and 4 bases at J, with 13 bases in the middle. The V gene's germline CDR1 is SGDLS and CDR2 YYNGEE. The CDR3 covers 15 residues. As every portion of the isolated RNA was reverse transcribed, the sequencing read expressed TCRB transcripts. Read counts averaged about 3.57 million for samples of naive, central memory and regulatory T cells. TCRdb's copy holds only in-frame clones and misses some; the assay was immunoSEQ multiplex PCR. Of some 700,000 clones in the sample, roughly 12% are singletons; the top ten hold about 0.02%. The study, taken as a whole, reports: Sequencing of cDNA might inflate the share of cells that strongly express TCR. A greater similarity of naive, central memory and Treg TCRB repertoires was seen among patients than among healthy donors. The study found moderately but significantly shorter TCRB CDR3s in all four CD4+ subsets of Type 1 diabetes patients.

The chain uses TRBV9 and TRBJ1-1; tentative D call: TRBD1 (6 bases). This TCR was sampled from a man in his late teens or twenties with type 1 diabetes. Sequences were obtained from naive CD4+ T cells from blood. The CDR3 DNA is TGTGCCAGCAGCGTAGGCGGCGGGGGCGGCACTGAAGCTTTCTTT. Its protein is CASSVGGGGGTEAFF.